The 4 T cell receptor beta chains below all came from one sample that was sequenced in a study of neurological immune-mediated disorders. Each CDR3 protein gets one entry after TCRdb re-called the 5' RACE reads with MiXCR. The sample contains over 13,000 distinct CDR3 sequences, about 7.4% of which appear only once. The sample was CD8+ T cells from blood. These receptors were obtained from a woman in her forties in good health.

This clonotype was detected many times. J is TRBJ2-3 and V is TRBV20-1; D gene unclear. The germline V gene has CDR1 DFQATT and CDR2 SNEGSKA (reference sequence). The germline V and J ends were trimmed by 0 bases and 5 bases, with 15 bases remaining between them. This CDR3 is built from 15 residues. CDR3 amino acids: CSARDLPGLVDTQYF. The CDR3 DNA reads as TGCAGTGCTAGAGATCTTCCCGGTCTTGTAGATACGCAGTATTTT.

This clonotype was seen a handful of times. The V and J genes are TRBV18 and TRBJ2-1, with 9 bases identical to TRBD1. V trimming: 6 bases; J trimming: 7 bases; junction bases outside the gene matches: 10. The CDR3 loop spans 15 amino acids. Germline-derived CDR1 and CDR2 are KGHSH and LQKENI. The CDR3 sequence: CASSTAGQGLNEQFF. CDR3 nucleotide sequence: TGTGCCAGCTCGACAGCGGGACAGGGACTAAATGAGCAGTTCTTC. The full variable domain, its missing parts supplied by reference TRBV18 and TRBJ2-1, is NAGVMQNPRHLVRRRGQEARLRCSPMKGHSHVYWYRQLPEEGLKFMVYLQKENIIDESGMPKERFSAEFPKEGPSILRIQQVVRGDSAAYFCASSTAGQGLNEQFFGPGTRLTVL.

This clonotype appeared many times. The CDR3 sequence: CSATGWNNEQYF. The CDR3 DNA is TGCAGTGCTACCGGGTGGAACAACGAGCAGTACTTC. V gene TRBV20-1 combines with J gene TRBJ2-7, with D unclear. This CDR3 comprises 12 residues. Germline V gene lookup returns CDR1 DFQATT and CDR2 SNEGSKA (reference sequence). V was clipped by 4 bases and J by 5 bases, with 12 bases between them.

This clonotype was observed many times. The chain couples TRBV4-2 to TRBJ1-2; D might be TRBD1 (5 bases). Trimming shortened V by 6 bases and J by 3 bases, and 11 bases separated the two germline ends. The length of the CDR3 is 13 residues. The V gene's germline CDR1 is LGHNA and CDR2 YNFKEQ. The CDR3 is CASRPVGDYGYTF. CDR3 bases: TGTGCCAGCAGGCCAGTGGGGGACTATGGCTACACCTTC.